The 8 T cell receptor beta chains below come from one sample, sequenced in a study of blood T cell repertoires in COVID-19. Profiled with immunoSEQ multiplex PCR; TCRdb holds only in-frame clones, not every one. The repertoire holds tens of thousands of clones, more than 90% seen once, with over 1.5% in the top ten. Source material: peripheral blood. The receptors shown here come from a man in his 60s with acute or convalescent COVID-19.

This chain connects TRBV6-5 to TRBJ2-1, with unresolved D. Germline V gene sequence: CDR1 MNHEY, CDR2 SVGAGI. Trimming stripped 2 bases from V and 1 base from J, with 9 bases between. CDR3 length: 15 amino acids. The CDR3 reads CASSYDTYSYNEQFF. The CDR3 DNA reads as TGTGCCAGCAGTTACGACACTTATTCCTACAATGAGCAGTTCTTC.

In DNA, the CDR3 is TGTGCCAGCAGTTACAACTTACAGGGGGTTGGAAATGAGCAGTTCTTC. It codes for CASSYNLQGVGNEQFF. V is TRBV6-6 and J is TRBJ2-1; 8 nucleotides match TRBD1. Germline V lookup: CDR1 MNHNY, CDR2 SVGAGI (reference sequence). V lost 2 bases to trimming and J lost 7 bases; unmatched junction nucleotides: 10. The CDR3 extends over 16 amino acids.

This rearrangement joins TRBV29-1 to TRBJ1-1, with D uncertain. Germline CDR1 is SQVTM and CDR2 is ANQGSEA. The CDR3 covers 13 residues. Between the trimmed V and J ends, which lost 6 bases and 2 bases, there was a span of 13 bases. In DNA form, the CDR3 reads TGCAGCGTCGGATACGCAGGTAACACTGAAGCTTTCTTT. This encodes CSVGYAGNTEAFF. Filled out from reference TRBV29-1 and TRBJ1-1, the complete variable domain reads SAVISQKPSRDICQRGTSLTIQCQVDSQVTMMFWYRQQPGQSLTLIATANQGSEATYESGFVIDKFPISRPNLTFSTLTVSNMSPEDSSIYLCSVGYAGNTEAFFGQGTRLTVV.

The gene calls are TRBV3-1 (or the pseudogene TRBV3-2) and TRBJ2-7, with 7 bases fitting TRBD1. The CDR3 is made up of 14 amino acids. Losses at the gene ends were 4 bases for V and 3 bases for J; bases not matched to a gene: 6. CDR1 is LGHDT and CDR2 is YNNKEL in the germline V gene (reference sequence). The DNA of the CDR3 is TGTGCCAGCAGCCCGACAGGGATTAGCTACGAGCAGTACTTC. Encoded protein: CASSPTGISYEQYF.

CDR3 protein: CASSHSPGQGYNEQFF. The CDR3 DNA reads as TGTGCCAGCAGCCATTCTCCGGGACAGGGCTACAATGAGCAGTTCTTC. The chain uses TRBV5-6 and TRBJ2-1, with TRBD1 matching over 9 bases. The CDR3 totals 16 residues. CDR1 is SGHDT, CDR2 YYEEEE, per germline. V shed 4 bases, J shed 3 bases, and the junction held 8 bases outside the gene matches. The whole variable domain, filled in from reference TRBV5-6 and TRBJ2-1, reads DAGVTQSPTHLIKTRGQQVTLRCSPKSGHDTVSWYQQALGQGPQFIFQYYEEEERQRGNFPDRFSGHQFPNYSSELNVNALLLGDSALYLCASSHSPGQGYNEQFFGPGTRLTVL.

The J gene is TRBJ1-5, the V gene TRBV19; D gene ambiguous. Germline V gives CDR1 LNHDA, CDR2 SQIVND (reference sequence). Trimming cost V 7 bases and J 6 bases, with 13 bases left between them. CDR3 length: 13 residues. CDR3 sequence: CASTISAGQPQHF. CDR3 DNA: TGTGCCAGTACAATCAGTGCGGGTCAGCCCCAGCATTTT.

The chain employs TRBV7-9 and TRBJ2-3, with 10 positions matching TRBD2. The CDR3 spans 17 residues. CDR1 is SEHNR and CDR2 is FQNEAQ in the germline V gene (reference sequence). Losses at the gene ends were 5 bases for V and 0 bases for J; bases not matched to a gene: 8. The CDR3 is CASSMGLAGASTDTQYF. CDR3 bases: TGTGCCAGCAGCATGGGGCTAGCGGGGGCCAGCACAGATACGCAGTATTTT.

The chain couples TRBV30 to TRBJ1-6; 12 bases fit TRBD1. V trimming: 2 bases; J trimming: 11 bases; junction bases outside the gene matches: 13. This CDR3 region has 17 residues. The germline gives CDR1 GTSNPN, CDR2 SVGIG (reference sequence). The CDR3 region is CAWSYTGTGGPMAPLHF. In DNA, the CDR3 is TGTGCCTGGAGTTACACCGGGACAGGGGGCCCAATGGCACCCCTCCACTTT.